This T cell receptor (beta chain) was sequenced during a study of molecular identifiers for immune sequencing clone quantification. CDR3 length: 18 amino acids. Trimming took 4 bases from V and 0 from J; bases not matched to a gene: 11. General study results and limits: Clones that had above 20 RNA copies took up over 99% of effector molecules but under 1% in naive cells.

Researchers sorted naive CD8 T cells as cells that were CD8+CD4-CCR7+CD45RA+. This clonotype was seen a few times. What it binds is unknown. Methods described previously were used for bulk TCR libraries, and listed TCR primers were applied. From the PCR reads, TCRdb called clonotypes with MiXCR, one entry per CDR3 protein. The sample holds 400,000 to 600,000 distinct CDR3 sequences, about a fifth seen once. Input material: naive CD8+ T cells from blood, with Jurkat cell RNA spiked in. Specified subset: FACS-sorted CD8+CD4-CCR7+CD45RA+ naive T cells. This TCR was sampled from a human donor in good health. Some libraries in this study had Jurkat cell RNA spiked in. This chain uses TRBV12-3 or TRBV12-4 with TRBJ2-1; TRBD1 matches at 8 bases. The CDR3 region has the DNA TGTGCCAGCAGTTGGGGCAGGGGGCTTCGCAGCTCCTACAATGAGCAGTTCTTC. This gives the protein CASSWGRGLRSSYNEQFF.